This T cell receptor (beta chain) originates from a study of blood T cells in healthy people across ages. Primed by a sample-barcoded 5' primer and a J-beta primer mix, a second PCR proceeded for 7 to 11 cycles. Each CDR3 protein is one row after TCRdb ran MiXCR on the 5' RACE reads. The table records approximately 760,000 distinct CDR3 sequences, about 25% of them present only once. This clonotype was observed many times. With V trimmed by 0 bases and J by 3 bases, 5 bases remained unmatched. Germline V gene lookup returns CDR1 LGHNA and CDR2 YSLEER. The CDR3 has 15 residues. This sample was also put to use in a study of T cells of mothers and their children.

Sequenced sample: blood. This sequence joins TRBV4-3 and TRBJ2-7; 7 bases match TRBD2. The sequence was obtained from a boy younger than 18 in good health. For the CDR3, the DNA is TGCGCCAGCAGCCAAGATGCAGGACTAGTCTACGAGCAGTACTTC. This sequence encodes CASSQDAGLVYEQYF.